The 25 T cell receptor beta chains below all came from one sample that was sequenced in a study of T-cell reconstitution after alpha-beta-depleted transplantation in children. TCRbeta library construction was performed incorporating unique molecular identifiers. TCRdb re-called the PCR reads with MiXCR, one entry per CDR3 protein. The sample has over 15,000 distinct CDR3 sequences; around 8.3% are singletons. Material: PBMCs, mostly from graft donor cells, obtained 60 days after TCRalphabeta/CD19-depleted stem cell transplant. These receptors came from a boy younger than two who had a stem cell transplant for Wiskott-Aldrich syndrome, so the T cells may come from the graft donor.

This clonotype was picked up many times. V gene TRBV5-1 combines with J gene TRBJ2-1; D may be TRBD2 (5 bases). The length of the CDR3 is 14 residues. The ends were cut back, 6 bases at V and 1 base at J, with 11 bases in the middle. Germline values: CDR1 SGHRS, CDR2 YFSETQ. In DNA form, the CDR3 reads TGCGCCAGCATGGCGGGCCTATCCTACAATGAGCAGTTCTTC. This encodes CASMAGLSYNEQFF.

This clonotype was seen only a few times. At one end, the junction sequence differs from germline, possibly due to a read error. The V and J genes are TRBV19 and TRBJ1-5; possible D gene TRBD1, 6 bases. Matching the DNA end better, TRBJ2-3 makes the J call doubtful. The CDR3 sequence is 16 residues long. Per germline, CDR1 LNHDA and CDR2 SQIVND (reference sequence). CDR3 sequence: CASTISQGNSNQPQYF. Written as DNA, the CDR3 is TGTGCCAGTACTATATCACAGGGTAACAGCAATCAGCCCCAGTATTTT.

This clonotype was seen ten or more times. The chain carries TRBV4-1 and TRBJ1-5; D perhaps matches TRBD1 (6 bases). There are 12 residues in the CDR3. Between the trimmed V and J ends, which lost 8 bases and 6 bases, there was a span of 11 bases. Germline V gene data show CDR1 as MGHRA and CDR2 as YSYEKL. The CDR3 DNA reads TGCGCCAGCGGAACAGGGTTTCAGCCCCAGCATTTT. Translated, it gives CASGTGFQPQHF.

This clonotype has a count of ten or more. The gene calls are TRBV12-3 or TRBV12-4 and TRBJ2-5, with 7 bases fitting TRBD1. V shed 7 bases, J shed 2 bases, and the junction held 4 bases outside the gene matches. This CDR3 has 13 amino acids. The CDR3 region is CASTPTGQETQYF. For the CDR3, the DNA is TGTGCCAGCACCCCGACAGGGCAAGAGACCCAGTACTTC.

At least ten counts were recorded for this clonotype. The chain couples TRBV28 to TRBJ1-5; TRBD1 aligns across 10 bases. This CDR3 comprises 15 residues. With 6 bases clipped from V and 4 bases from J, the junction kept 6 bases outside the gene matches. Germline CDR1 and CDR2: MDHEN and SYDVKM. DNA of the CDR3: TGTGCCAGCAGGACGGGACAGGGGATTAATCAGCCCCAGCATTTT. It specifies CASRTGQGINQPQHF.

This clonotype was picked up many times. The genes are TRBV7-9 and TRBJ2-2; 9 nucleotides match TRBD1. V shed 5 bases, J shed 6 bases, and the junction held 10 bases outside the gene matches. The CDR3 length is 16 residues. Per the germline V gene, CDR1 is SEHNR and CDR2 is FQNEAQ (reference sequence). CDR3 DNA: TGTGCCAGCAGCCCCTGGGACAGGGCCGTGTCCGGGGAGCTGTTTTTT. Translation gives CASSPWDRAVSGELFF.

This clonotype appeared many times. The chain is built from TRBV19 and TRBJ2-7; TRBD1 matches at 11 bases. CDR1 LNHDA and CDR2 SQIVND come from the germline V gene (reference sequence). V dropped 5 bases and J dropped 3; count of bases not matched to a gene: 6. This CDR3 contains 15 residues. For the CDR3, the DNA is TGTGCCAGTAGTTTGGGACAGGGGGTGCTCTACGAGCAGTACTTC. This translates into CASSLGQGVLYEQYF.

This clonotype was counted ten times or more. The chain recombines TRBV5-1 with TRBJ2-1; D is tentatively TRBD1 or TRBD2 (5 bases each). The V end lost 0 bases, the J end lost 6 bases, and 13 bases lay between the germline ends. The CDR3 extends over 15 amino acids. Germline loops: CDR1 SGHRS, CDR2 YFSETQ. CDR3 bases: TGCGCCAGCAGCTTGGCGTTGAGGGGCTTCAATGAGCAGTTCTTC. Translation: CASSLALRGFNEQFF.

This clonotype showed up many times. The chain employs TRBV14 and TRBJ1-5; D not resolved. Trimming shortened V by 4 bases and J by 5 bases, and 9 bases separated the two germline ends. The length of the CDR3 is 13 residues. The V gene's germline CDR1 is SGHDN and CDR2 FVKESK. In DNA form, the CDR3 reads TGTGCCAGCAGCCTTACCTTAGATCAGCCCCAGCATTTT. This codes for CASSLTLDQPQHF.

The chain recombines TRBV20-1 with TRBJ2-2; D remains ambiguous. Germline CDR1 DFQATT, CDR2 SNEGSKA (reference sequence). This CDR3 is 15 amino acids long. V shed 4 bases and J shed 5 bases, with 17 bases lying between them. This CDR3 reads CSATGPQIGTGELFF. CDR3 coding DNA: TGCAGTGCTACCGGACCTCAAATCGGTACCGGGGAGCTGTTTTTT.

The V call is TRBV20-1, the J call TRBJ2-3; maybe TRBD2 (6 bases). Trimming took off 1 base at V and 4 bases at J, with 15 bases between the two ends. Germline CDR1 reads DFQATT; CDR2 reads SNEGSKA (reference sequence). The CDR3 runs to 15 residues. The CDR3 region is CSARVYGGEADTQYF. Written as DNA, the CDR3 is TGCAGTGCTAGAGTTTACGGAGGGGAGGCAGATACGCAGTATTTT.

This clonotype was seen a few times. The gene calls are TRBV20-1 and TRBJ2-7; 9 bases align to TRBD2. Per the germline V gene, CDR1 is DFQATT and CDR2 is SNEGSKA (reference sequence). The CDR3 has 15 amino acids. Unmatched junction bases numbered 9, after V lost 4 bases and J lost 2 bases. CDR3: CSAIRSGRSPYEQYF. In DNA, the CDR3 is TGCAGTGCTATCAGGAGCGGGAGGTCCCCCTACGAGCAGTACTTC.

The chain recombines TRBV19 with TRBJ1-1; tentatively, D is TRBD1 (5 bases). CDR3 length: 15 residues. Germline lookup yields CDR1 LNHDA and CDR2 SQIVND (reference sequence). V lost 2 bases and J 0 bases, leaving 10 bases between the germline ends. DNA of the CDR3: TGTGCCAGTAGTATATGGGGCCTAGTGAACACTGAAGCTTTCTTT. This encodes CASSIWGLVNTEAFF.

This clonotype came up many times. The rearrangement joins TRBV20-1 to TRBJ1-6, with D possibly TRBD1 on 6 matching bases. The CDR3 runs to 12 residues. Trimming left V 8 bases short and J 5 bases short, with 10 bases between. CDR1 and CDR2 (germline): DFQATT, SNEGSKA (reference sequence). In DNA, the CDR3 is TGCAGTACCGGGGACAATAATTCACCCCTCCACTTT. Protein sequence: CSTGDNNSPLHF.

This clonotype occurred many times. The V call is TRBV6-6, the J call TRBJ1-2, with TRBD1 as a possible D gene (6 bases). The germline gives CDR1 MNHNY, CDR2 SVGAGI (reference sequence). The CDR3 contains 14 residues. Trimming pared 5 bases from V and 4 bases from J, leaving 14 bases between. DNA for the CDR3: TGTGCCAGCAGTCGACAGGACGGACCCTATGGCTACACCTTC. It codes for CASSRQDGPYGYTF.

This clonotype was seen repeatedly, ten times or more. The chain has TRBV7-9 and TRBJ1-3; 7 bases are a match to TRBD1. The germline V gene encodes CDR1 SEHNR and CDR2 FQNEAQ (reference sequence). Trimming removed 6 bases from V and 1 base from J; junction bases left unmatched: 6. The CDR3 totals 15 residues. The DNA of the CDR3 is TGTGCCAGCAGGGGGGGACAGCCTTCTGGAAACACCATATATTTT. It specifies CASRGGQPSGNTIYF.

Ten or more counts support this clonotype. This rearrangement joins TRBV7-2 to TRBJ2-7, with 8 nucleotides matching TRBD1. The CDR3 contains 15 residues. Unmatched junction bases numbered 9, after V lost 5 bases and J lost 3 bases. The germline gives CDR1 SGHTA, CDR2 FQGNSA. Here the CDR3 reads CASSETTGGYYEQYF. As DNA, the CDR3 is TGTGCCAGCAGCGAGACAACAGGGGGTTACTACGAGCAGTACTTC.

This clonotype was picked up a small number of times. J is TRBJ2-7 and V is TRBV7-6; 10 bases agree with TRBD2. Germline V gives CDR1 SGHVS, CDR2 FNYEAQ. V trimming: 1 base; J trimming: 3 bases; junction bases outside the gene matches: 3. This CDR3 contains 15 residues. The CDR3 spells CASSLVLAGGYEQYF. The CDR3, as DNA: TGTGCCAGCAGCTTAGTGTTAGCGGGAGGCTACGAGCAGTACTTC.

This sequence joins TRBV11-2 and TRBJ1-2, with TRBD1 as a possible D gene (5 bases). Looked up from germline, CDR1 is SGHAT and CDR2 is FQNNGV. This CDR3 comprises 16 residues. V was clipped by 5 bases and J by 3 bases, with 19 bases between them. The CDR3 nucleotides are TGTGCCAGCAGCCTTACCCGGGACCCTGGCCACTATGGCTACACCTTC. Residues: CASSLTRDPGHYGYTF.

This clonotype was recorded a few times. The gene calls are TRBV7-9 and TRBJ2-7, with TRBD2 identical over 7 bases. V lost 0 bases and J lost 4; bases outside the gene matches: 12. Germline V lookup: CDR1 SEHNR, CDR2 FQNEAQ (reference sequence). The CDR3 has 17 amino acids. The CDR3 coding sequence is TGTGCCAGCAGCTTAGCCGTGGGAGGGCCAAAGCCTTACGAGCAGTACTTC. It translates to CASSLAVGGPKPYEQYF.

The chain couples TRBV7-9 to TRBJ2-1, with TRBD2 matching over 7 bases. Unmatched junction bases numbered 18, after V lost 2 bases and J lost 14 bases. Germline CDR1 reads SEHNR; CDR2 reads FQNEAQ (reference sequence). The CDR3 totals 16 residues. The CDR3 reads CASSLPREVIAEGEFF. The CDR3, as DNA: TGTGCCAGCAGCTTACCCCGGGAGGTGATCGCAGAAGGGGAGTTCTTC.

This clonotype has a count of ten or more. This chain links TRBV2 with TRBJ1-1; no reliable D call. The CDR3 has 14 amino acids. Trimming took off 2 bases at V and 1 base at J, with 8 bases between the two ends. CDR1 is SNHLY, CDR2 FYNNEI, per germline. DNA of the CDR3: TGTGCCAGCAGTGAACGGCAGCAGAACACTGAAGCTTTCTTT. This sequence encodes CASSERQQNTEAFF.

This clonotype was seen repeatedly, ten times or more. The V gene is TRBV12-3 or TRBV12-4, the J gene TRBJ1-2; 7 bases agree with TRBD1. The CDR3 totals 13 residues. Trimming cost V 3 bases and J 7 bases; bases outside gene matches: 5. The CDR3 DNA is TGTGCCAGCAGTTTTTACAGGGGCTCTGGCTACACCTTC. Residues: CASSFYRGSGYTF.

This clonotype showed up many times. This chain uses TRBV7-8 with TRBJ1-3; a weak D match, TRBD1 (5 bases). Looked up from germline, CDR1 is SGHVS and CDR2 is FQNEAQ. This CDR3 region has 17 residues. Trimming took 1 base from V and 0 from J, leaving 13 bases between them. The CDR3 nucleotides read TGTGCCAGCAGCTTAGTGTTAGGGGCCAGCTCTGGAAACACCATATATTTT. Translation: CASSLVLGASSGNTIYF.

This clonotype was detected many times. V usage is TRBV3-1 and J usage is TRBJ1-1, with a tentative D call TRBD1 (5 bases). The CDR3 sequence is 11 residues long. The V end was cut by 2 bases, the J end by 7 bases, with 5 bases between. Germline values: CDR1 LGHDT, CDR2 YNNKEL (reference sequence). The CDR3, as DNA: TGTGCCAGCAGCCAAACAGGTGAAGCTTTCTTT. This gives the protein CASSQTGEAFF.